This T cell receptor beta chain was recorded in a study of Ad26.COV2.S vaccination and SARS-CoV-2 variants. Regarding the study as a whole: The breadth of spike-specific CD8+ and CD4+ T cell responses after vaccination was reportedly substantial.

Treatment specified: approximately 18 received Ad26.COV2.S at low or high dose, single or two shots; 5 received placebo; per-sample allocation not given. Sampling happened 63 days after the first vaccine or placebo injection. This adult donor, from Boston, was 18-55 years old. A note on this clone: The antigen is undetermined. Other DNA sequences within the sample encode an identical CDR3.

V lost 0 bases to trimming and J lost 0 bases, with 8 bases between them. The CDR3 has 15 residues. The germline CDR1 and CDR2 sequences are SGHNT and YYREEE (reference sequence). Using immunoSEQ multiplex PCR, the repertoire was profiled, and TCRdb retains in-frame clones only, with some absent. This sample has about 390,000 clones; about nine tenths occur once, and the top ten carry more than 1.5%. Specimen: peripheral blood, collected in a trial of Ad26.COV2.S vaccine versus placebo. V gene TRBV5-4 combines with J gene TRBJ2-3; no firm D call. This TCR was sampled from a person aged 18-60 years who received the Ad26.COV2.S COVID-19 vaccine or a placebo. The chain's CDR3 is CASSLGLPSTDTQYF. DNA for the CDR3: TGTGCCAGCAGCTTGGGACTCCCTAGCACAGATACGCAGTATTTT. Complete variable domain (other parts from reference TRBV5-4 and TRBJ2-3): ETGVTQSPTHLIKTRGQQVTLRCSSQSGHNTVSWYQQALGQGPQFIFQYYREEENGRGNFPPRFSGLQFPNYSSELNVNALELDDSALYLCASSLGLPSTDTQYFGPGTRLTVL.